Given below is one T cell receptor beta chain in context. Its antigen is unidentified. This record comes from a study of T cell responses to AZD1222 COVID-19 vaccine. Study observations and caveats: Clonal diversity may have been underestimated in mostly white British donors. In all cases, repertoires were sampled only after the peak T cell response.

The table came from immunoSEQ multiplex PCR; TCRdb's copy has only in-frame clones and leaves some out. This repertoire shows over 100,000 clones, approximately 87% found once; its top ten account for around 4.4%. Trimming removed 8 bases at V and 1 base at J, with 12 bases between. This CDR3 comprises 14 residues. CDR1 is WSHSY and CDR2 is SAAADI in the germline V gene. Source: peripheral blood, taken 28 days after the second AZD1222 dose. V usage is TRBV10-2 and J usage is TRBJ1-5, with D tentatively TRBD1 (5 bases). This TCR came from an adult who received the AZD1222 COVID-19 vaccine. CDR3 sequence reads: CASSLDRSNQPQHF. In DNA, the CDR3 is TGCGCCAGCTCCCTTGACAGAAGCAATCAGCCCCAGCATTTT.